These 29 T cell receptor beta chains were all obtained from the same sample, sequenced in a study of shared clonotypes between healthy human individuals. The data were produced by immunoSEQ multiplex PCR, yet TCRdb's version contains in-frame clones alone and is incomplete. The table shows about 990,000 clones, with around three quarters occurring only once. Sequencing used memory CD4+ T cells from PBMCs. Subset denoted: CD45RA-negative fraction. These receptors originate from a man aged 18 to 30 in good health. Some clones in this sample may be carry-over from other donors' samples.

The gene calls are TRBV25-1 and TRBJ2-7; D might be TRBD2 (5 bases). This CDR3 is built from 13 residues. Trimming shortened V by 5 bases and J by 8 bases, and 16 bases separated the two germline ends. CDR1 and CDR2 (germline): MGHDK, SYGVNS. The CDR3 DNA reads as TGTGCCAGCAGTCCACGGAGCGGTACTCAGCAGTACTTC. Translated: CASSPRSGTQQYF.

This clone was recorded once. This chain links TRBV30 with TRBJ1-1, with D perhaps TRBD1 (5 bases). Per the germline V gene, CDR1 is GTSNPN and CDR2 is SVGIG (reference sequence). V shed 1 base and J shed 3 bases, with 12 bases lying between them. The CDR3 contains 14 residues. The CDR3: CAWSGQLGDTEAFF. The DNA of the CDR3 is TGTGCCTGGAGTGGACAACTGGGGGACACTGAAGCTTTCTTT. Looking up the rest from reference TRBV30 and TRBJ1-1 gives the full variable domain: SQTIHQWPATLVQPVGSPLSLECTVEGTSNPNLYWYRQAAGRGLQLLFYSVGIGQISSEVPQNLSASRPQDRQFILSSKKLLLSDSGFYLCAWSGQLGDTEAFFGQGTRLTVV.

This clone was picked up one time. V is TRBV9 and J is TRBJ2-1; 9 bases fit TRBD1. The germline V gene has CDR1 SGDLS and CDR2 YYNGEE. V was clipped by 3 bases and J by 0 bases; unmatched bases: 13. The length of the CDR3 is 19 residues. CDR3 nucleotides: TGTGCCAGCAGCGCTCCGGGACAGGGAATACGGAGCTCCTACAATGAGCAGTTCTTC. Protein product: CASSAPGQGIRSSYNEQFF.

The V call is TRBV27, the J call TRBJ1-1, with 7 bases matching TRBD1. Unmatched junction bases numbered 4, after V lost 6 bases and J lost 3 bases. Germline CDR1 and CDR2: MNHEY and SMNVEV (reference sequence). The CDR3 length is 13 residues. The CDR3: CASSRDRYTEAFF. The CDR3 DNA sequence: TGTGCCAGCAGCCGGGACAGATACACTGAAGCTTTCTTT.

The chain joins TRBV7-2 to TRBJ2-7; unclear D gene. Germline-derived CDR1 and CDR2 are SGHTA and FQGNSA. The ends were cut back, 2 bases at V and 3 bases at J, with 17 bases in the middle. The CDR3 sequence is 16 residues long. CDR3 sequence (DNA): TGTGCCAGCAGCTTATCGGCCGGGTTTGCGCACTACGAGCAGTACTTC. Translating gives CASSLSAGFAHYEQYF.

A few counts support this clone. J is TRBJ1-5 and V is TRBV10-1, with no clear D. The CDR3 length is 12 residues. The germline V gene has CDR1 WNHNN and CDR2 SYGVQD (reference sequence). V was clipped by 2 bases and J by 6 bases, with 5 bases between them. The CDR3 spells CASSENRQPQHF. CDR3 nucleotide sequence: TGCGCCAGCAGTGAGAACCGTCAGCCCCAGCATTTT.

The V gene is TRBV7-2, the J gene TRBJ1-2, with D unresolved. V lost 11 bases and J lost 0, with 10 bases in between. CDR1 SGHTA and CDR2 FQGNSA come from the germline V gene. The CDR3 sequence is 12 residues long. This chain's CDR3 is CASTQPNYGYTF. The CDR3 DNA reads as TGTGCCTCCACCCAGCCTAACTATGGCTACACCTTC.

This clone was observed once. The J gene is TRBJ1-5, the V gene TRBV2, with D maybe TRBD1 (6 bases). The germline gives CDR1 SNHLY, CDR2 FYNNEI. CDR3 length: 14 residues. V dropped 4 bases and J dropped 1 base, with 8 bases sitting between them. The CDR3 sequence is CASSVGGSNQPQHF. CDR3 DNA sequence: TGTGCCAGCAGTGTAGGGGGAAGCAATCAGCCCCAGCATTTT.

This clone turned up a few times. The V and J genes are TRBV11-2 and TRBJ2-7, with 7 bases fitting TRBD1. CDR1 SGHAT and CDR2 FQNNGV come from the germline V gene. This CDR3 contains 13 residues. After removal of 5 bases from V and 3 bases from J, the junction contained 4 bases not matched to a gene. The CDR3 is CASSQGQLYEQYF. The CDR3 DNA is TGTGCCAGCAGCCAGGGACAGCTCTACGAGCAGTACTTC.

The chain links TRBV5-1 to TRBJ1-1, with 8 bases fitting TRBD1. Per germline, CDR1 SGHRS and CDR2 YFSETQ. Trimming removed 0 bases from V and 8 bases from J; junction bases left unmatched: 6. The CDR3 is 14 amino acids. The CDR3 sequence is CASSLDTGTGEAFF. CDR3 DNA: TGCGCCAGCAGCTTGGACACCGGGACAGGAGAAGCTTTCTTT.

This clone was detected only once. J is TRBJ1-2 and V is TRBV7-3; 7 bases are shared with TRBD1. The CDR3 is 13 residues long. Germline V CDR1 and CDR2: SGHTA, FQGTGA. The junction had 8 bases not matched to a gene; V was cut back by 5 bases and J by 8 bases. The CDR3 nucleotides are TGTGCCAGCAGCCGAAGACAGGGCTTGGGCTACACCTTC. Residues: CASSRRQGLGYTF.

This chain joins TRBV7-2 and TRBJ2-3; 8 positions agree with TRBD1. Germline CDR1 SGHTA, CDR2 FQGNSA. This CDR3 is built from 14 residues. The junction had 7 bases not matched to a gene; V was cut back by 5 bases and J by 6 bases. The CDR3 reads CASSRGQGSDTQYF. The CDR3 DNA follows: TGTGCCAGCAGCCGTGGACAGGGATCGGATACGCAGTATTTT.

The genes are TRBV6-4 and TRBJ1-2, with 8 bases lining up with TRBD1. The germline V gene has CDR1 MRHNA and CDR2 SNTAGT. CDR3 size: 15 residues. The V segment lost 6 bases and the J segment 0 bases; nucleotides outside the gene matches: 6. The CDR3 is CASRPGQGANYGYTF. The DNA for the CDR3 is TGTGCCAGCAGGCCCGGACAGGGAGCTAACTATGGCTACACCTTC.

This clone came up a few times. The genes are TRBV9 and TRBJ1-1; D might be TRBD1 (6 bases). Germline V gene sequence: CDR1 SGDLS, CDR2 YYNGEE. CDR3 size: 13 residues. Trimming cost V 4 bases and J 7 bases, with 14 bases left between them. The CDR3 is CASSRQGGGEAFF. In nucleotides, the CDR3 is TGTGCCAGCAGCAGGCAGGGAGGGGGTGAAGCTTTCTTT.

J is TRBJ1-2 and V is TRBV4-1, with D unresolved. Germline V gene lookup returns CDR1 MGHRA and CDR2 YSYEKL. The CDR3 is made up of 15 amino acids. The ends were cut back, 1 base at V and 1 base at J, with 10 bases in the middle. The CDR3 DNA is TGCGCCAGCAGCCAAGTGGGCAGCAATAACTATGGCTACACCTTC. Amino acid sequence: CASSQVGSNNYGYTF.

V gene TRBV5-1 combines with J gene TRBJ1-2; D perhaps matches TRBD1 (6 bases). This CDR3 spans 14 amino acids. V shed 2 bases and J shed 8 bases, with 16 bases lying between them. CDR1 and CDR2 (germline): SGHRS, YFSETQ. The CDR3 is CASSFVAGAEGYTF. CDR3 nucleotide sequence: TGCGCCAGCAGCTTTGTTGCAGGGGCGGAAGGCTACACCTTC.

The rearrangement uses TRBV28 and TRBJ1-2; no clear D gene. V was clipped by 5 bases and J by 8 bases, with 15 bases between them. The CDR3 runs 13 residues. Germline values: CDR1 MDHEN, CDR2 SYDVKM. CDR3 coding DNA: TGTGCCAGCAGTGTACCCCGGGCGATGGGCTACACCTTC. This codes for CASSVPRAMGYTF.

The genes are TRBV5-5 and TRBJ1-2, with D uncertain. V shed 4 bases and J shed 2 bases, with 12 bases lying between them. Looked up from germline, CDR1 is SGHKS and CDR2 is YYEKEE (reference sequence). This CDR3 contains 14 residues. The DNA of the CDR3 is TGTGCCAGCAGCCTGAGCCAAACAAACTATGGCTACACCTTC. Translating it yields CASSLSQTNYGYTF.

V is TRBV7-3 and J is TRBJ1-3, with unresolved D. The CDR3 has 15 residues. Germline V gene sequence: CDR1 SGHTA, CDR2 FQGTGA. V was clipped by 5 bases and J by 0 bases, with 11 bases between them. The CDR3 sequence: CASSRSGNSGNTIYF. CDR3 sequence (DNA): TGTGCCAGCAGCCGGAGTGGGAACTCTGGAAACACCATATATTTT.

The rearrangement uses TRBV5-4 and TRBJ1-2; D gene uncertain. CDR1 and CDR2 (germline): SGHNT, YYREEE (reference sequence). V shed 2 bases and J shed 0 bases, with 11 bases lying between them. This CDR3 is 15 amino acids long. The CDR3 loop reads CASSFWAAANYGYTF. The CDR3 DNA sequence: TGTGCCAGCAGCTTTTGGGCAGCAGCTAACTATGGCTACACCTTC.

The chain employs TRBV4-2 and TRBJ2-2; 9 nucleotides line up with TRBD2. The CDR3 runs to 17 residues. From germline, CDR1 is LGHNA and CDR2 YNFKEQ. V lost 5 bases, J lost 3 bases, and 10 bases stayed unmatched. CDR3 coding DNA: TGTGCCAGCAGCTATTACCGCGGGAGGGATCACACCGGGGAGCTGTTTTTT. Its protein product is CASSYYRGRDHTGELFF.

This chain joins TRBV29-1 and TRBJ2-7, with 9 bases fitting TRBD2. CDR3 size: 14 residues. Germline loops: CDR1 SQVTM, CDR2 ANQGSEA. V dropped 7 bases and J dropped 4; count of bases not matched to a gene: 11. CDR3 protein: CSATSGRNPYEQYF. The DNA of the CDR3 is TGCAGCGCCACGAGCGGGAGGAACCCGTACGAGCAGTACTTC.

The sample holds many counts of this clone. CDR3 DNA sequence: TGTGCCAGCAGCCCACCCGGGACAGTGGCCAATGGCTACACCTTC. Translated: CASSPPGTVANGYTF. J is TRBJ1-2 and V is TRBV28; 7 bases fit TRBD1. V was clipped by 6 bases and J by 6 bases; unmatched bases: 13. In germline, CDR1 is MDHEN, CDR2 SYDVKM. The CDR3 sequence is 15 residues long.

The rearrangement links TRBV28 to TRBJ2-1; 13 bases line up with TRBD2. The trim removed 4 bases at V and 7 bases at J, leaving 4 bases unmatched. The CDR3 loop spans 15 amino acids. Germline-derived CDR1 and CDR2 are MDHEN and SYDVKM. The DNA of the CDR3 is TGTGCCAGCAGTTCGACTAGCGGGAGGATAAATGAGCAGTTCTTC. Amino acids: CASSSTSGRINEQFF.

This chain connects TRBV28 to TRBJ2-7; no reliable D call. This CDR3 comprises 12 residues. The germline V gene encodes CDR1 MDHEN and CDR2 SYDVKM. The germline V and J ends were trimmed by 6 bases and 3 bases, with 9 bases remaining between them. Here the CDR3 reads CASSPALYEQYF. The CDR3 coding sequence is TGTGCCAGCAGCCCAGCCCTCTACGAGCAGTACTTC.

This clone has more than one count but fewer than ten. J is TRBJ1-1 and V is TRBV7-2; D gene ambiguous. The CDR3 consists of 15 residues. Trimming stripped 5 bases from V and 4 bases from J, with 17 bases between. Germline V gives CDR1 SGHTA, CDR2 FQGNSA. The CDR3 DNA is TGTGCCAGCAGCGACTTGACTACCGGGGTCACTGAAGCTTTCTTT. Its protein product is CASSDLTTGVTEAFF.

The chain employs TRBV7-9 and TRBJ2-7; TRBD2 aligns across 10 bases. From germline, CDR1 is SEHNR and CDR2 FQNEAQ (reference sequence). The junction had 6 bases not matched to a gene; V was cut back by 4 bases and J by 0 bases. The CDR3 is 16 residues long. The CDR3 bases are TGTGCCAGCAGCTCTAAAACTAGCGGGGTCTCCTACGAGCAGTACTTC. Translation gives CASSSKTSGVSYEQYF.

The CDR3 DNA reads TGCGCCAGCAGCTTGGGGAGGCGGCCATACTCTGGAAACACCATATATTTT. Translated: CASSLGRRPYSGNTIYF. V usage is TRBV5-1 and J usage is TRBJ1-3; no clear D. Germline lookup yields CDR1 SGHRS and CDR2 YFSETQ. CDR3 length: 17 amino acids. Trimming left V 0 bases short and J 0 bases short, with 13 bases between.

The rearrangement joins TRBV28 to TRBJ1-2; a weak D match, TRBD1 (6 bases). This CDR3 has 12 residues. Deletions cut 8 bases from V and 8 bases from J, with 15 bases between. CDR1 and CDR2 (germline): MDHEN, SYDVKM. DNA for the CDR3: TGTGCCAGCCGGGGGCAGTCGGGGGGCTACACCTTC. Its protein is CASRGQSGGYTF.